The rows below give T cell receptor beta chains drawn from one sample of a study of siplizumab effects on memory and regulatory T cells. Produced via immunoSEQ multiplex PCR; TCRdb's table is partial and in-frame only. In the table there are 11,000 to 15,000 clones, 49% of which are singletons. Their cognate antigens are unknown. Sequencing input: CFSE-low (dividing) CD4+ T cells sorted from an allogeneic mixed lymphocyte reaction. The receptors here all came from a human donor in good health; the cells came from an allogeneic mixed lymphocyte reaction. Each CDR3 is given with its conserved first and last residue. A D gene is named only where the DNA matches it firmly. Clone size is shown for a subset of rows, as once, few, many or a class of expanded clone.

J gene: TRBJ1-2; V gene: TRBV30; clone size: NA; D gene: NA; CDR3 DNA: TGTGCCTGGGGAAACAGGGTTGGCTACACCTTC; CDR3 protein: CAWGNRVGYTF
J gene: TRBJ2-7; V gene: TRBV29-1; clone size: NA; D gene: TRBD1; CDR3 DNA: TGCAGCGCCTCGGACAGGTCCTACGAGCAGTACTTC; CDR3 protein: CSASDRSYEQYF
J gene: TRBJ2-1; V gene: TRBV6-6; clone size: NA; D gene: NA; CDR3 DNA: TGTGCCAGCAGTTACTCGTGGGGTGATGAGCAGTTCTTC; CDR3 protein: CASSYSWGDEQFF
J gene: TRBJ1-6; V gene: TRBV27; clone size: NA; D gene: TRBD1; CDR3 DNA: TGTGCCAGCTTTGGCGGGGACAGGGTTCATTCACCCCTCCACTTT; CDR3 protein: CASFGGDRVHSPLHF
J gene: TRBJ2-5; V gene: TRBV18; clone size: few; D gene: TRBD1; CDR3 DNA: TGTGCCAGCTCAAGGGGACAGCAGGAGACCCAGTACTTC; CDR3 protein: CASSRGQQETQYF
J gene: TRBJ1-2; V gene: TRBV6-1; clone size: medium-sized; D gene: NA; CDR3 DNA: TGTGCCAGCAGTGTCGACAGAAACTATGGCTACACCTTC; CDR3 protein: CASSVDRNYGYTF
J gene: TRBJ1-4; V gene: TRBV30; clone size: NA; D gene: TRBD1; CDR3 DNA: TGTGCCTGGGGACCGGGACAGGGGAACGGAAAACTGTTTTTT; CDR3 protein: CAWGPGQGNGKLFF
J gene: TRBJ1-1; V gene: TRBV27; clone size: large; D gene: NA; CDR3 DNA: TGTGCCAGCAGCCAATTACAGGGGAACACTGAAGCTTTCTTT; CDR3 protein: CASSQLQGNTEAFF
J gene: TRBJ2-3; V gene: TRBV11-2; clone size: NA; D gene: TRBD1; CDR3 DNA: TGTGCCAGCAGCCCAGGGGGCGCCTCAGATACGCAGTATTTT; CDR3 protein: CASSPGGASDTQYF
J gene: TRBJ1-1; V gene: TRBV6-1; clone size: few; D gene: TRBD1; CDR3 DNA: TGTGCCAGCAGTACCCCGGGACAGGGCTCCACTGAAGCTTTCTTT; CDR3 protein: CASSTPGQGSTEAFF
J gene: TRBJ2-7; V gene: TRBV5-1; clone size: NA; D gene: TRBD1; CDR3 DNA: TGCGCCAGCAGCTTAACAGGGGCCTCCTACGAGCAGTACTTC; CDR3 protein: CASSLTGASYEQYF
J gene: TRBJ1-2; V gene: TRBV27; clone size: once; D gene: TRBD1; CDR3 DNA: TGTGCCAGCAGTCCATTAATCGGGACAGGGGGCCCGGGAGGCTACACCTTC; CDR3 protein: CASSPLIGTGGPGGYTF
J gene: TRBJ1-2; V gene: TRBV6-1; clone size: NA; D gene: NA; CDR3 DNA: TGTGCCAGCAGACCCACAGATAACTATGGCTACACCTTC; CDR3 protein: CASRPTDNYGYTF
J gene: TRBJ2-1; V gene: TRBV18; clone size: NA; D gene: NA; CDR3 DNA: TGTGCCAGCTCCCTTAGCGGTGGCTCCATCTACAATGAGCAGTTCTTC; CDR3 protein: CASSLSGGSIYNEQFF